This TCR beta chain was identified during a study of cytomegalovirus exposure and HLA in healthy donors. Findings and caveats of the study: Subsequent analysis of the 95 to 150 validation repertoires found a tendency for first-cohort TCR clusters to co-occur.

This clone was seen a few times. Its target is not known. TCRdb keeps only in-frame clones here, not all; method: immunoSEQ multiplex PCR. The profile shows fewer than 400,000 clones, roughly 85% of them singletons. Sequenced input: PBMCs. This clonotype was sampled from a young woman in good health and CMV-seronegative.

The CDR3 protein is CASSTSGVLGNIQYF. DNA of the CDR3: TGTGCCAGCAGTACCTCAGGGGTCCTGGGAAACATTCAGTACTTC. J is TRBJ2-4 and V is TRBV28, with D tentatively TRBD1 (6 bases). Germline lookup yields CDR1 MDHEN and CDR2 SYDVKM. The CDR3 contains 15 residues. Trimming took off 5 bases at V and 6 bases at J, with 17 bases between the two ends.